The 7 T cell receptor beta chains listed next were all sequenced from one sample in a study of human T cells and chemical hapten exposure. The time point is: patch test 2, 6 weeks after DPC sensitization. Treatment denoted: therapeutic diphenylcyclopropenone sensitization with weekly scalp DPC. TCRdb re-called the RACE reads through MiXCR, storing one row per CDR3 protein. The sample shows roughly 120,000 distinct CDR3 sequences, roughly 10% of them seen only once. The sample here was whole blood, taken in connection with sensitization to the hapten diphenylcyclopropenone (DPC). Source of these receptors: a woman between 40 and 50 years old with alopecia areata. Some clones in this sample may be carry-over from other donors' samples.

Regarding this clonotype: Compared with germline, one end of the junction differs, possibly owing to a read error. The DNA for the CDR3 is TGCAGTGCTAGAGATTTTGTGACAACCACCCGCGGGCCAATTTTC. Its protein is CSARDFVTTTRGPIF. V usage is TRBV20-1 and J usage is TRBJ2-7, with D possibly TRBD2 on 5 matching bases. CDR3 size: 15 residues. Germline V gene lookup returns CDR1 DFQATT and CDR2 SNEGSKA (reference sequence).

This clonotype was detected many times. The rearrangement links TRBV30 to TRBJ1-1; perhaps TRBD1 as D (6 bases). The CDR3 has 13 amino acids. V lost 0 bases to trimming and J lost 4 bases, with 9 bases between them. CDR1 and CDR2 (germline): GTSNPN, SVGIG (reference sequence). CDR3 sequence (DNA): TGTGCCTGGAGTGTAGTCAGGGGCACTGAAGCTTTCTTT. Translated: CAWSVVRGTEAFF.

This clonotype showed up many times. The rearrangement joins TRBV6-5 to TRBJ2-3; D remains unclear. From germline, CDR1 is MNHEY and CDR2 SVGAGI. Trimming took 0 bases from V and 6 from J, leaving 10 bases between them. This CDR3 is built from 14 residues. This CDR3 reads CASSYSGRRDTQYF. The DNA for the CDR3 is TGTGCCAGCAGTTACTCAGGCAGACGGGATACGCAGTATTTT.

Concerning this clonotype: A read error is possible here, since a much larger clone lies one base away. This likely comes from a read error, as the CDR3 has no conserved phenylalanine or tryptophan at its end. The V gene is TRBV12-3 or TRBV12-4, the J gene TRBJ1-2, with D possibly matching TRBD1 (5 bases). Between the trimmed V and J ends, which lost 1 base and 4 bases, there was a span of 10 bases. The CDR3 consists of 14 residues. The DNA of the CDR3 is TGTGCCAGCAGTTTAGTGGGGGTTCCCTATGGCTACACCTAC. Its protein is CASSLVGVPYGYTY.

This clonotype was counted ten times or more. The rearrangement joins TRBV18 to TRBJ1-2; 8 nucleotides line up with TRBD1. This CDR3 is 16 amino acids long. Germline V gene lookup returns CDR1 KGHSH and CDR2 LQKENI. V was clipped by 3 bases and J by 2 bases; unmatched bases: 8. CDR3 sequence (DNA): TGTGCCAGCTCACCTCCTAGTGGGGACAGGAACTATGGCTACACCTTC. It yields the protein CASSPPSGDRNYGYTF.

This clonotype was seen repeatedly, ten times or more. The chain is built from TRBV3-1 and TRBJ2-5; no definite D call. V dropped 0 bases and J dropped 3 bases, with 5 bases sitting between them. From germline, CDR1 is LGHDT and CDR2 YNNKEL (reference sequence). CDR3 length: 13 amino acids. The CDR3: CASSQDREETQYF. The CDR3 nucleotides read TGTGCCAGCAGCCAAGATCGTGAAGAGACCCAGTACTTC.

The gene calls are TRBV6-5 and TRBJ1-6; D not resolved. Germline lookup yields CDR1 MNHEY and CDR2 SVGAGI. The V end lost 4 bases, the J end lost 9 bases, and 7 bases lay between the germline ends. This CDR3 is 12 amino acids long. The CDR3 nucleotides read TGTGCCAGCAGTTTCCCCGGTTCACCCCTCCACTTT. Protein: CASSFPGSPLHF.